A single sample is the source of the 24 T cell receptor beta chains below, sequenced in a study of blood T cell repertoires in COVID-19. Profiling relied on immunoSEQ multiplex PCR, and the TCRdb table lists in-frame clones only, not all of them. This table has 45,000 to 70,000 clones, over 70% appearing once. The sequenced sample consisted of peripheral blood. The receptors derive from a woman between 45 and 60 years old with active or convalescent COVID-19.

This chain joins TRBV7-9 and TRBJ1-1; D call uncertain. The V end lost 1 base, the J end lost 9 bases, and 15 bases lay between the germline ends. CDR3 length equals 14 residues. The germline V gene has CDR1 SEHNR and CDR2 FQNEAQ (reference sequence). Written as DNA, the CDR3 is TGTGCCAGCAGCTTAGGAGGGTCAACAACAAAAGCTTTCTTT. Protein sequence: CASSLGGSTTKAFF.

The chain links TRBV27 to TRBJ1-5, with D hard to call. Trimming took off 3 bases at V and 4 bases at J, with 4 bases between the two ends. Per germline, CDR1 MNHEY and CDR2 SMNVEV (reference sequence). The CDR3 has 12 residues. The CDR3 spells CASSFPNQPQHF. As DNA, the CDR3 is TGTGCCAGCAGTTTCCCAAATCAGCCCCAGCATTTT.

J is TRBJ2-3 and V is TRBV28, with 9 bases identical to TRBD1. The CDR3 consists of 15 residues. Looked up from germline, CDR1 is MDHEN and CDR2 is SYDVKM. After removal of 7 bases from V and 4 bases from J, the junction contained 9 bases not matched to a gene. The chain's CDR3 is CASKPGTGIADTQYF. CDR3 bases: TGTGCCAGCAAACCCGGGACAGGGATCGCAGATACGCAGTATTTT.

This clone has just a few counts. This rearrangement joins TRBV24-1 to TRBJ2-3; 11 bases fit TRBD2. The CDR3 spans 16 residues. CDR1 and CDR2 (germline): KGHDR, SFDVKD. The V segment lost 4 bases and the J segment 1 base; nucleotides outside the gene matches: 3. CDR3 sequence reads: CATSEPLAGGTDTQYF. CDR3 bases: TGTGCCACCAGTGAGCCACTAGCGGGGGGCACAGATACGCAGTATTTT.

This clone occurred once. The J gene is TRBJ2-5, the V gene TRBV3-1 (or the pseudogene TRBV3-2); possible D gene TRBD2, 7 bases. Germline V CDR1 and CDR2: LGHDT, YNNKEL (reference sequence). V gave up 0 bases and J gave up 5 bases, with 13 bases separating them. The CDR3 extends over 15 amino acids. The CDR3 DNA sequence: TGTGCCAGCAGCCAAGATCCGGGCGGGGGCGAGACCCAGTACTTC. This codes for CASSQDPGGGETQYF.

There are a few counts of this clone. The rearrangement joins TRBV24-1 to TRBJ2-2, with TRBD1 matching over 10 bases. V lost 3 bases and J lost 7; bases outside the gene matches: 7. The CDR3 spans 16 residues. The germline CDR1 and CDR2 sequences are KGHDR and SFDVKD. The CDR3 region is CATSDDGTGAVGELFF. In nucleotides, the CDR3 is TGTGCCACCAGTGATGACGGGACAGGGGCTGTCGGGGAGCTGTTTTTT.

This chain links TRBV7-2 with TRBJ2-2, with D tentatively TRBD2 (6 bases). Trimming left V 1 base short and J 1 base short, with 10 bases between. This CDR3 is built from 16 residues. Germline V gene sequence: CDR1 SGHTA, CDR2 FQGNSA. The chain's CDR3 is CASSLVGLVNTGELFF. In DNA, the CDR3 is TGTGCCAGCAGCTTAGTGGGACTTGTGAACACCGGGGAGCTGTTTTTT.

The CDR3 coding sequence is TGTGCCTGGGCCGAGACAGGGTTTAATGAAAAACTGTTTTTT. Translating it yields CAWAETGFNEKLFF. V and J are TRBV30 and TRBJ1-4; 7 positions agree with TRBD1. CDR1 GTSNPN and CDR2 SVGIG come from the germline V gene (reference sequence). V lost 5 bases and J lost 4; bases outside the gene matches: 7. This CDR3 spans 14 amino acids.

This clone is deemed medium-sized. This sample includes further DNA sequences coding for the same CDR3. The V call is TRBV5-4, the J call TRBJ2-3; D might be TRBD2 (6 bases). The CDR3 contains 15 residues. Trimming removed 0 bases from V and 1 base from J, with 9 bases in between. The germline gives CDR1 SGHNT, CDR2 YYREEE (reference sequence). The CDR3 DNA is TGTGCCAGCAGCTTGGCCAGGGAGGGCACAGATACGCAGTATTTT. Encoded protein: CASSLAREGTDTQYF.

The chain links TRBV19 to TRBJ2-1; D gene unclear. V was clipped by 2 bases and J by 7 bases, with 6 bases between them. Germline V gene sequence: CDR1 LNHDA, CDR2 SQIVND (reference sequence). CDR3 length equals 12 residues. The CDR3 nucleotides are TGTGCCAGTAGTATAATCCAAAATGAGCAGTTCTTC. Translating gives CASSIIQNEQFF.

The genes are TRBV29-1 and TRBJ1-4; 11 bases map to TRBD1. V shed 4 bases and J 8 bases; nucleotides not matched to a gene: 6. The length of the CDR3 is 14 residues. Germline V gene sequence: CDR1 SQVTM, CDR2 ANQGSEA. CDR3 amino acids: CSVVDRGLEEKLFF. The CDR3 DNA reads TGCAGCGTTGTGGACAGGGGGCTTGAGGAAAAACTGTTTTTT.

The chain has TRBV12-5 and TRBJ2-1, with 14 nucleotides matching TRBD2. The CDR3 has 15 residues. V lost 5 bases, J lost 8 bases, and 5 bases stayed unmatched. Germline CDR1 reads LGHNT; CDR2 reads FRNRAP. The CDR3 nucleotides read TGTGCTAGTGGTGGGACTAGCGGGAGTATCCATGAGCAGTTCTTC. Amino acids: CASGGTSGSIHEQFF.

The V and J genes are TRBV3-1 (or the pseudogene TRBV3-2) and TRBJ2-7; tentatively, D is TRBD2 (7 bases). Trimming left V 8 bases short and J 1 base short, with 18 bases between. The CDR3 length is 15 residues. Germline V CDR1 and CDR2: LGHDT, YNNKEL (reference sequence). The CDR3 DNA reads TGTGCCAGCGCCGGGGAGGGGGACCTATCCTACGAGCAGTACTTC. It specifies CASAGEGDLSYEQYF.

This chain uses TRBV6-1 with TRBJ1-5, with a possible D match to TRBD1 (6 bases). V lost 4 bases, J lost 7 bases, and 20 bases lay in between. Germline loops: CDR1 MNHNS, CDR2 SASEGT. The CDR3 contains 16 residues. CDR3 in amino acids: CASSALDSLIGQPQHF. CDR3 DNA sequence: TGTGCCAGCAGTGCCTTGGACAGTCTTATAGGGCAGCCCCAGCATTTT.

The V call is TRBV5-6, the J call TRBJ1-5; 12 positions agree with TRBD1. The germline V gene has CDR1 SGHDT and CDR2 YYEEEE. V trimming: 3 bases; J trimming: 0 bases; junction bases outside the gene matches: 1. This CDR3 comprises 16 residues. CDR3 DNA: TGTGCCAGCAGCTGGGGACAGGGGGCTAGCAATCAGCCCCAGCATTTT. Encoded protein: CASSWGQGASNQPQHF. Using reference TRBV5-6 and TRBJ1-5 for the parts outside the CDR3, the full variable domain is DAGVTQSPTHLIKTRGQQVTLRCSPKSGHDTVSWYQQALGQGPQFIFQYYEEEERQRGNFPDRFSGHQFPNYSSELNVNALLLGDSALYLCASSWGQGASNQPQHFGDGTRLSIL.

The chain is built from TRBV28 and TRBJ1-1, with D tentatively TRBD1 (5 bases). In germline, CDR1 is MDHEN, CDR2 SYDVKM. This CDR3 has 13 amino acids. V shed 3 bases and J shed 9 bases, with 14 bases lying between them. The CDR3 DNA is TGTGCCAGCAGTTTCCCCGGACACCCAAAAGCTTTCTTT. Encoded protein: CASSFPGHPKAFF.

The rearrangement links TRBV5-1 to TRBJ1-2; TRBD1 matches 9 bases. Germline trimming cut 5 bases from V and 4 bases from J; bases unmatched to any gene: 9. Per germline, CDR1 SGHRS and CDR2 YFSETQ. The CDR3 is made up of 15 amino acids. CDR3 in DNA: TGCGCCAGCAGGACTACAGGGGGCGCAGGCTATGGCTACACCTTC. Protein sequence: CASRTTGGAGYGYTF.

The CDR3, as DNA: TGCGCCAGCAGCTCGGTGCGGGGGGCGGCGGAAGCTTTCTTT. Amino acids: CASSSVRGAAEAFF. The genes are TRBV5-1 and TRBJ1-1; a possible D gene is TRBD1 (6 bases). The CDR3 runs to 14 residues. Germline-derived CDR1 and CDR2 are SGHRS and YFSETQ. The ends were cut back, 3 bases at V and 8 bases at J, with 17 bases in the middle.

CDR3 region: CASSLGSGIGKNIQYF. DNA of the CDR3: TGTGCCAGCAGCTTGGGAAGCGGGATCGGCAAAAACATTCAGTACTTC. The rearrangement uses TRBV5-4 and TRBJ2-4; 7 nucleotides line up with TRBD2. Germline loops: CDR1 SGHNT, CDR2 YYREEE (reference sequence). This CDR3 spans 16 amino acids. The V gene end was trimmed by 0 bases and the J gene end by 3 bases; junction bases not matched to a gene: 6.

The rearrangement joins TRBV5-4 to TRBJ1-3; D gene ambiguous. V shed 0 bases and J shed 0 bases, with 7 bases lying between them. Germline V gene data show CDR1 as SGHNT and CDR2 as YYREEE (reference sequence). The CDR3 consists of 15 residues. CDR3 sequence (DNA): TGTGCCAGCAGCTTGGGCGGAAGCTCTGGAAACACCATATATTTT. This sequence encodes CASSLGGSSGNTIYF.

The rearrangement links TRBV5-5 to TRBJ2-7; 12 bases match TRBD2. CDR3 size: 14 residues. The germline V gene has CDR1 SGHKS and CDR2 YYEKEE (reference sequence). The junction had 3 bases not matched to a gene; V was cut back by 6 bases and J by 2 bases. CDR3 region: CASTWTSGTYEQYF. As DNA, the CDR3 is TGTGCCAGCACCTGGACTAGCGGGACCTACGAGCAGTACTTC.

This clone was observed a handful of times. This rearrangement joins TRBV12-3 or TRBV12-4 to TRBJ2-1; D not certain. The CDR3 spans 12 residues. Deletions cut 3 bases from V and 5 bases from J, with 5 bases between. CDR3 sequence reads: CASSLAHNEQFF. DNA for the CDR3: TGTGCCAGCAGTTTGGCCCACAATGAGCAGTTCTTC.

V is TRBV19 and J is TRBJ2-1, with 11 nucleotides matching TRBD1. Trimming cost V 4 bases and J 0 bases; bases outside gene matches: 8. The CDR3 extends over 18 amino acids. CDR1 LNHDA and CDR2 SQIVND come from the germline V gene (reference sequence). The DNA of the CDR3 is TGTGCCAGTAGTAGGACAGGGGGCCGACAGAGCTCCTACAATGAGCAGTTCTTC. Amino acids: CASSRTGGRQSSYNEQFF.

The CDR3 loop reads CASSFNSGLNNEQFF. The CDR3 region has the DNA TGCGCCAGCAGCTTCAATAGCGGACTCAACAATGAGCAGTTCTTC. V gene TRBV5-1 combines with J gene TRBJ2-1; D possibly corresponds to TRBD2 (6 bases). The CDR3 spans 15 residues. V shed 2 bases and J shed 5 bases, with 14 bases lying between them. From germline, CDR1 is SGHRS and CDR2 YFSETQ.